This T cell receptor beta chain was documented in a study of CD8+ T cells in alopecia areata. Deletions cut 2 bases from V and 6 bases from J, with 13 bases between. The germline V gene has CDR1 MNHNY and CDR2 SVGAGI (reference sequence). This CDR3 has 15 amino acids. TCR sequencing used cDNA made by reverse transcription of extracted RNA. Measured with immunoSEQ multiplex PCR; TCRdb has only the in-frame clones, and not every one. The sample holds approximately 61,000 clones; almost 97% are singletons and the top ten take roughly 26%. In alopecia areata patients, both lesional scalp punch biopsies and peripheral blood were collected.

The rearrangement joins TRBV6-6 to TRBJ1-4, with D perhaps matching TRBD1 (5 bases). The material was CD8+ T cells sorted from blood, obtained at week 0. This sequence was found in a human donor with alopecia areata. CDR3 region: CASSYRTPGYEKLFF. The CDR3 DNA follows: TGTGCCAGCAGTTACCGGACGCCAGGGTATGAAAAACTGTTTTTT.